What follows are 14 T cell receptor beta chains derived from one specimen sequenced in a study of blood T cell repertoires in COVID-19. Measured with immunoSEQ multiplex PCR; TCRdb has only the in-frame clones, and not every one. The sample includes under 200,000 clones, approximately 86% of them seen just once. The sequenced sample was peripheral blood. All receptors come from an elderly woman in a cohort sampled during active or convalescent COVID-19.

The chain joins TRBV11-3 to TRBJ2-1, with D tentatively TRBD1 (6 bases). The germline V gene encodes CDR1 SGHNT and CDR2 YENEEA. The CDR3 length is 16 residues. Trimming cost V 5 bases and J 4 bases, with 18 bases left between them. The CDR3 sequence is CASSQTGSSLYNEQFF. The CDR3, as DNA: TGTGCCAGCAGCCAGACAGGATCCTCTCTATACAATGAGCAGTTCTTC.

The chain employs TRBV30 and TRBJ2-7, with D possibly TRBD1 on 5 matching bases. Trimming removed 3 bases from V and 2 bases from J, with 8 bases in between. Germline lookup yields CDR1 GTSNPN and CDR2 SVGIG (reference sequence). The CDR3 spans 12 residues. CDR3 amino acids: CAWSDRAYEQYF. As DNA, the CDR3 is TGTGCCTGGAGCGACAGAGCCTACGAGCAGTACTTC.

The V and J genes are TRBV2 and TRBJ1-2, with D possibly being TRBD1 (6 bases). The CDR3 has 15 amino acids. The V gene lost 6 bases and the J gene lost 6 bases, with 20 bases spanning the gap. Looked up from germline, CDR1 is SNHLY and CDR2 is FYNNEI. CDR3 bases: TGTGCCAGCAGCCTGCTACTTACAGGGTTTGATGGCTACACCTTC. Its protein product is CASSLLLTGFDGYTF. Full variable domain (remainder filled in from reference TRBV2 and TRBJ1-2): EPEVTQTPSHQVTQMGQEVILRCVPISNHLYFYWYRQILGQKVEFLVSFYNNEISEKSEIFDDQFSVERPDGSNFTLKIRSTKLEDSAMYFCASSLLLTGFDGYTFGSGTRLTVV.

The rearrangement joins TRBV19 to TRBJ2-4, with D tentatively TRBD2 (5 bases). The V end lost 4 bases, the J end lost 3 bases, and 10 bases lay between the germline ends. Germline CDR1 and CDR2: LNHDA and SQIVND (reference sequence). This CDR3 has 14 residues. The CDR3 DNA reads as TGTGCCAGTAGTACCCAAGGGAGCAAAAACATTCAGTACTTC. Its protein is CASSTQGSKNIQYF.

J is TRBJ2-1 and V is TRBV10-1; 7 nucleotides align to TRBD1. The CDR3 loop spans 17 amino acids. Per the germline V gene, CDR1 is WNHNN and CDR2 is SYGVQD (reference sequence). J gave up 2 bases and V 4 bases, and 11 bases lay outside the gene matches. The CDR3 reads CASSGDRTGSPYNEQFF. CDR3 sequence (DNA): TGCGCCAGCAGTGGCGATCGGACAGGTTCGCCCTACAATGAGCAGTTCTTC.

The rearrangement joins TRBV9 to TRBJ1-1; 9 nucleotides match TRBD1. With V trimmed by 4 bases and J by 12 bases, 7 bases remained unmatched. Germline loops: CDR1 SGDLS, CDR2 YYNGEE. The CDR3 is 12 amino acids. CDR3 in DNA: TGTGCCAGCAGCTCTCGGGACAGGGAGACTTTCTTT. This gives the protein CASSSRDRETFF.

The CDR3 sequence is CASSPTPGLAGVNEQFF. As DNA, the CDR3 is TGTGCCAGCAGCCCCACCCCGGGACTAGCGGGAGTAAATGAGCAGTTCTTC. The chain has TRBV9 and TRBJ2-1, with 14 nucleotides matching TRBD2. The V segment lost 4 bases and the J segment 7 bases; nucleotides outside the gene matches: 10. Germline values: CDR1 SGDLS, CDR2 YYNGEE. This CDR3 has 17 residues.

The chain joins TRBV1 to TRBJ2-2; TRBD2, as called in the table, went unchecked against the DNA. TRBV1 is tagged as a pseudogene. This CDR3 has 20 amino acids. The CDR3 nucleotides read TGCACCAGCAGCCAACCTTGGACTAGCCGCCCTCCCGCTTTGGCCGGGGAGCTGTTTTTT. Protein: CTSSQPWTSRPPALAGELFF.

The chain carries TRBV5-1 and TRBJ1-4, with unresolved D. Per germline, CDR1 SGHRS and CDR2 YFSETQ. Trimming took 1 base from V and 7 from J, leaving 8 bases between them. The CDR3 totals 13 residues. The CDR3 DNA reads TGCGCCAGCAGCTTGCCCTCGGGTGAAAAACTGTTTTTT. Encoded protein: CASSLPSGEKLFF.

The gene calls are TRBV7-9 and TRBJ2-5; 10 bases map to TRBD1. This CDR3 has 14 residues. Per the germline V gene, CDR1 is SEHNR and CDR2 is FQNEAQ (reference sequence). The V segment lost 4 bases and the J segment 5 bases; nucleotides outside the gene matches: 4. This CDR3 is CASSSRDRGETQYF. In nucleotides, the CDR3 is TGTGCCAGCAGCTCCCGGGACAGGGGTGAGACCCAGTACTTC.

The chain employs TRBV4-1 and TRBJ2-3; 11 positions agree with TRBD2. The CDR3 is 19 residues long. The V segment lost 4 bases and the J segment 2 bases; nucleotides outside the gene matches: 14. The germline V gene encodes CDR1 MGHRA and CDR2 YSYEKL. CDR3 sequence reads: CASSPQTSLAGANTDTQYF. CDR3 DNA sequence: TGCGCCAGCAGCCCCCAGACCTCACTAGCGGGGGCAAACACAGATACGCAGTATTTT.

This rearrangement joins TRBV2 to TRBJ1-5, with D possibly matching TRBD1 (6 bases). Trimming removed 4 bases from V and 6 bases from J, with 16 bases in between. The CDR3 contains 15 residues. Germline CDR1 SNHLY, CDR2 FYNNEI. CDR3: CASSASQGGGQPQHF. The CDR3 DNA reads as TGTGCCAGCAGTGCTTCACAGGGAGGGGGTCAGCCCCAGCATTTT.

This chain uses TRBV19 with TRBJ2-1; 9 bases are shared with TRBD2. There are 16 residues in the CDR3. The V gene's germline CDR1 is LNHDA and CDR2 SQIVND (reference sequence). Losses at the gene ends were 7 bases for V and 8 bases for J; bases not matched to a gene: 15. The CDR3 region is CASTSYGTSSIDEQFF. The CDR3 DNA reads as TGTGCCAGTACCTCGTACGGGACTAGCTCAATCGATGAGCAGTTCTTC.

V gene TRBV2 combines with J gene TRBJ2-3, with D perhaps TRBD2 (6 bases). V shed 6 bases and J shed 0 bases, with 16 bases lying between them. The length of the CDR3 is 16 residues. In germline, CDR1 is SNHLY, CDR2 FYNNEI. CDR3: CASSGRDFSSTDTQYF. The CDR3 nucleotides are TGTGCCAGCAGCGGTCGGGACTTCTCTAGCACAGATACGCAGTATTTT.